These 20 T cell receptor beta chains were all obtained from the same sample, sequenced in a study of T cell responses to AZD1222 COVID-19 vaccine. Sequenced by immunoSEQ multiplex PCR; TCRdb stores in-frame clones only, minus some. Among 140,000 to 150,000 clones listed, more than 80% were seen once. The starting material was peripheral blood, obtained on day 0 of AZD1222 vaccination. The receptors originated from an adult in good health.

This rearrangement joins TRBV19 to TRBJ1-2; no definite D call. The V gene lost 7 bases and the J gene lost 4 bases, with 7 bases spanning the gap. This CDR3 contains 11 residues. Germline CDR1 is LNHDA and CDR2 is SQIVND (reference sequence). The CDR3 loop is CASIGRYGYTF. CDR3 in DNA: TGTGCCAGTATCGGACGCTATGGCTACACCTTC.

The genes are TRBV7-2 and TRBJ2-5, with D perhaps given as TRBD1 or TRBD2 (6 bases each). Germline V gene lookup returns CDR1 SGHTA and CDR2 FQGNSA. The length of the CDR3 is 16 residues. V was clipped by 0 bases and J by 1 base, with 12 bases between them. The CDR3 here is CASSLALGGPQETQYF. The CDR3 nucleotides are TGTGCCAGCAGCTTAGCCCTCGGGGGCCCCCAAGAGACCCAGTACTTC.

This chain links TRBV27 with TRBJ2-3; a possible D gene is TRBD1 (6 bases). The CDR3 extends over 13 amino acids. V was clipped by 6 bases and J by 1 base, with 8 bases between them. Germline CDR1 and CDR2: MNHEY and SMNVEV (reference sequence). In DNA form, the CDR3 reads TGTGCCAGCAGATACAGGGGCACAGATACGCAGTATTTT. Residues: CASRYRGTDTQYF.

This rearrangement joins TRBV6-1 to TRBJ1-1; no reliable D call. Per the germline V gene, CDR1 is MNHNS and CDR2 is SASEGT. This CDR3 is built from 19 residues. The V gene lost 4 bases and the J gene lost 2 bases, with 26 bases spanning the gap. This CDR3 is CASSGGRRLALASNTEAFF. The CDR3 DNA reads TGTGCCAGCAGTGGCGGGAGACGCCTAGCATTAGCCTCAAACACTGAAGCTTTCTTT.

The chain couples TRBV10-1 to TRBJ2-1, with 15 positions matching TRBD2. The CDR3 is made up of 16 amino acids. V shed 5 bases, J shed 8 bases, and the junction held 7 bases outside the gene matches. Germline values: CDR1 WNHNN, CDR2 SYGVQD (reference sequence). CDR3 amino acids: CASSPSGTSGRYEQFF. CDR3 sequence (DNA): TGCGCCAGCAGTCCCTCCGGGACTAGCGGGAGGTATGAGCAGTTCTTC.

CDR3 sequence: CASSAREETQYF. Written as DNA, the CDR3 is TGTGCCAGTAGTGCCAGGGAGGAGACCCAGTACTTC. V usage is TRBV19 and J usage is TRBJ2-5; D may be TRBD1 or TRBD2 (5 bases each). The V and J ends lost 5 bases and 5 bases respectively, with 9 bases between them. From germline, CDR1 is LNHDA and CDR2 SQIVND (reference sequence). CDR3 length: 12 amino acids. The whole variable domain, remainder taken from reference TRBV19 and TRBJ2-5, is DGGITQSPKYLFRKEGQNVTLSCEQNLNHDAMYWYRQDPGQGLRLIYYSQIVNDFQKGDIAEGYSVSREKKESFPLTVTSAQKNPTAFYLCASSAREETQYFGPGTRLLVL.

This clone showed up just once. The CDR3 protein is CASMLRADTIYF. Written as DNA, the CDR3 is TGTGCCAGCATGCTTCGGGCGGACACCATATATTTT. V is TRBV25-1 and J is TRBJ1-3; D gene ambiguous. In germline, CDR1 is MGHDK, CDR2 SYGVNS. The CDR3 totals 12 residues. V was trimmed by 7 bases and J by 8 bases, leaving 12 bases between them.

This chain joins TRBV6-2 or TRBV6-3 and TRBJ1-2, with D unresolved. V lost 0 bases, J lost 2 bases, and 7 bases lay in between. The CDR3 has 14 residues. Germline V gene sequence: CDR1 MNHEY, CDR2 SVGEGT. The CDR3 protein is CASSYSGGNYGYTF. The CDR3 DNA is TGTGCCAGCAGTTACTCGGGAGGGAACTATGGCTACACCTTC.

The chain recombines TRBV13 with TRBJ2-2; 13 positions agree with TRBD2. From germline, CDR1 is PRHDT and CDR2 FYEKMQ (reference sequence). The V segment lost 3 bases and the J segment 5 bases; nucleotides outside the gene matches: 12. The CDR3 is 19 amino acids. The CDR3: CASSFNPGLAGAMTGELFF. CDR3 sequence (DNA): TGTGCCAGCAGCTTCAACCCCGGACTAGCGGGAGCTATGACCGGGGAGCTGTTTTTT.

The chain recombines TRBV4-1 with TRBJ2-7, with 8 bases lining up with TRBD1. The trim removed 3 bases at V and 6 bases at J, leaving 7 bases unmatched. CDR3 length equals 14 residues. Germline CDR1 MGHRA, CDR2 YSYEKL. CDR3 residues: CASSHGQGAIEQYF. DNA for the CDR3: TGCGCCAGCAGCCATGGCCAGGGGGCGATCGAGCAGTACTTC.

The chain combines TRBV28 with TRBJ2-7, with 7 bases identical to TRBD1. The CDR3 runs to 14 residues. Germline V CDR1 and CDR2: MDHEN, SYDVKM. V dropped 3 bases and J dropped 0; count of bases not matched to a gene: 2. The CDR3 nucleotides read TGTGCCAGCAGTTTGACAGGGTACTCCTACGAGCAGTACTTC. Protein: CASSLTGYSYEQYF. The complete variable domain, with remaining parts taken from reference TRBV28 and TRBJ2-7, reads DVKVTQSSRYLVKRTGEKVFLECVQDMDHENMFWYRQDPGLGLRLIYFSYDVKMKEKGDIPEGYSVSREKKERFSLILESASTNQTSMYLCASSLTGYSYEQYFGPGTRLTVT.

This sequence joins TRBV5-1 and TRBJ2-5; D uncertain. CDR1 and CDR2 from the germline V gene are SGHRS and YFSETQ. The CDR3 runs to 13 residues. V shed 0 bases and J shed 3 bases, with 6 bases lying between them. CDR3 amino acids: CASSLDEEETQYF. The CDR3 bases are TGCGCCAGCAGCTTGGACGAGGAAGAGACCCAGTACTTC.

V and J are TRBV11-2 and TRBJ2-5; TRBD2 agrees at 7 bases. Germline V lookup: CDR1 SGHAT, CDR2 FQNNGV. V shed 5 bases, J shed 5 bases, and the junction held 8 bases outside the gene matches. This CDR3 spans 14 amino acids. CDR3 sequence: CASSAKLAFETQYF. The CDR3 nucleotides read TGTGCCAGCAGCGCTAAACTAGCGTTCGAGACCCAGTACTTC.

This clone was counted once. The chain carries TRBV5-5 and TRBJ1-2; D gene uncertain. CDR1 is SGHKS, CDR2 YYEKEE, per germline (reference sequence). The CDR3 runs 13 residues. V was clipped by 0 bases and J by 8 bases, with 11 bases between them. CDR3 bases: TGTGCCAGCAGCTTGGACGCCCAGTGGGGCTACACCTTC. As protein: CASSLDAQWGYTF.

A few counts support this clone. Distinct nucleotide sequences in the sample also encode this CDR3. V gene TRBV19 combines with J gene TRBJ1-5; 7 positions agree with TRBD1. Trimming at V came to 1 base and at J to 5 bases, leaving 5 bases not matched to a gene. This CDR3 is built from 15 residues. In germline, CDR1 is LNHDA, CDR2 SQIVND (reference sequence). CDR3 sequence (DNA): TGTGCCAGTAGTATAGCGGCAGGGGGACATCAGCCCCAGCATTTT. It is translated as CASSIAAGGHQPQHF.

The chain joins TRBV9 to TRBJ2-1; 11 positions agree with TRBD2. The length of the CDR3 is 16 residues. The germline V gene has CDR1 SGDLS and CDR2 YYNGEE. The ends lost 4 bases at V and 8 bases at J; junction bases unmatched: 11. The CDR3 DNA follows: TGTGCCAGCAGCCCCACCGGGACTAGCGGCCACTATGAGCAGTTCTTC. Translating gives CASSPTGTSGHYEQFF.

The J gene is TRBJ2-7, the V gene TRBV18; 7 positions match TRBD1. Trimming at V came to 3 bases and at J to 4 bases, leaving 9 bases not matched to a gene. Germline V gene data show CDR1 as KGHSH and CDR2 as LQKENI. The CDR3 loop spans 15 amino acids. DNA of the CDR3: TGTGCCAGCTCACCCTCGAAGGGGGCTGTGTACGAGCAGTACTTC. Translation: CASSPSKGAVYEQYF. The complete variable domain, with remaining parts taken from reference TRBV18 and TRBJ2-7, reads NAGVMQNPRHLVRRRGQEARLRCSPMKGHSHVYWYRQLPEEGLKFMVYLQKENIIDESGMPKERFSAEFPKEGPSILRIQQVVRGDSAAYFCASSPSKGAVYEQYFGPGTRLTVT.

The chain recombines TRBV5-1 with TRBJ2-1; no definite D call. Trimming shortened V by 0 bases and J by 6 bases, and 13 bases separated the two germline ends. There are 15 residues in the CDR3. The germline V gene encodes CDR1 SGHRS and CDR2 YFSETQ. The DNA for the CDR3 is TGCGCCAGCAGCTTGGGGCAGATCGAAAGCAATGAGCAGTTCTTC. Translating it yields CASSLGQIESNEQFF.

The chain has TRBV5-1 and TRBJ2-1; D unresolved. CDR3 length: 16 amino acids. Germline V gene sequence: CDR1 SGHRS, CDR2 YFSETQ. V was trimmed by 0 bases and J by 0 bases, leaving 10 bases between them. The CDR3 spells CASSLEGASSYNEQFF. DNA for the CDR3: TGCGCCAGCAGCTTGGAGGGTGCTAGCTCCTACAATGAGCAGTTCTTC.

This clone was recorded only once. This chain uses TRBV2 with TRBJ1-2; no clear D gene. The CDR3 is 14 amino acids. Trimming took 6 bases from V and 6 from J, leaving 17 bases between them. The germline gives CDR1 SNHLY, CDR2 FYNNEI. The CDR3 is CASSFLSSRDGYTF. In nucleotides, the CDR3 is TGTGCCAGCAGCTTTCTTAGTTCGCGTGATGGCTACACCTTC.